Given below is one T cell receptor beta chain in context. This sample was taken from a study of Ad26.COV2.S vaccination and SARS-CoV-2 variants. About the study: Of the COV1001 trial arms, the Ad26.COV2.S arm included the donor.

The repertoire was sequenced with immunoSEQ multiplex PCR; TCRdb's copy has only in-frame clones and lacks some. Of 350,000 to 500,000 clones listed, more than 80% were seen once; the top ten hold 9.5% to 15%. Germline V gene data show CDR1 as ENHRY and CDR2 as SYGVKD. Trimming removed 6 bases from V and 0 bases from J; junction bases left unmatched: 6. This CDR3 comprises 15 residues. Treatment in this sample: around 19 received Ad26.COV2.S at low or high dose, single or two shots; about 5 received placebo; per-sample allocation not given. Sample collection was performed on day 63 after the first vaccine or placebo injection. It was Wuhan-strain SARS-CoV-2 spike that the Ad26 vaccine vector expressed.

The specimen comprised peripheral blood, sampled in a trial of Ad26.COV2.S vaccine versus placebo. This sequence was found in a person aged 18-65 years who received the Ad26.COV2.S COVID-19 vaccine or a placebo. The chain employs TRBV10-3 and TRBJ1-1; 8 nucleotides agree with TRBD1. CDR3 in DNA: TGTGCCATCAGAACCGGACAGGGTGTGAACACTGAAGCTTTCTTT. It specifies CAIRTGQGVNTEAFF.